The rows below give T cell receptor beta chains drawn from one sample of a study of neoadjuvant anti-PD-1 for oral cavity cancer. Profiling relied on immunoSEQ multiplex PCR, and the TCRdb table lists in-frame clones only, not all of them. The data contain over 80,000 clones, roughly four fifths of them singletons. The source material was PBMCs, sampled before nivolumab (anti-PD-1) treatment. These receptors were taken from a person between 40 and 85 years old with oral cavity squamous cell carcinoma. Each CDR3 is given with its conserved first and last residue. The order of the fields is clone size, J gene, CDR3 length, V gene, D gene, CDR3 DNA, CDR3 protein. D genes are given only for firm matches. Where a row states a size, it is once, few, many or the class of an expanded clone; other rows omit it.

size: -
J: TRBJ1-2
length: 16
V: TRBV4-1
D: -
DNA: TGCGCCAGCAGCCAATTTGGGGTAGGGGCGACCAATGGCTACACCTTC
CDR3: CASSQFGVGATNGYTF

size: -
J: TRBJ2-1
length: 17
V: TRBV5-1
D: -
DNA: TGCGCCAGCAGCCTGGGACCCAGTTCTTTCTCCTACAATGAGCAGTTCTTC
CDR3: CASSLGPSSFSYNEQFF

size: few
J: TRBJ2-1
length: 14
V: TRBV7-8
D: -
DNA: TGTGCCAGCAGCTTTGACTGGTCCTACAATGAGCAGTTCTTC
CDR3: CASSFDWSYNEQFF

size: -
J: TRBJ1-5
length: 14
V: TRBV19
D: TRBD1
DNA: TGTGCCAGTAGTGGTGAGGGGGCGGGCCAGCCCCAGCATTTT
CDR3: CASSGEGAGQPQHF

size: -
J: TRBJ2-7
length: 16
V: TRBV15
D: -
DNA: TGTGCCACCAGCAGAGCGGATAGTAGGAGCCCCTACGAGCAGTACTTC
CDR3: CATSRADSRSPYEQYF

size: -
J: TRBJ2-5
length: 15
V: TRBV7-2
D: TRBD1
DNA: TGTGCCAGCAGCCCCTGGGGGGGACAGGGGGGGACCCAGTACTTC
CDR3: CASSPWGGQGGTQYF

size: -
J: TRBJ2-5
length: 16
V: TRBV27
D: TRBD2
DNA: TGTGCCAGCAGTCCGCGGACTAGCGGGGGAAGGGCTACCCAGTACTTC
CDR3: CASSPRTSGGRATQYF

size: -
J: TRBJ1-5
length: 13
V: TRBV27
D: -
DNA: TGTGCCGCCGGGCGGGGGGAGAATCAGCCCCAGCATTTT
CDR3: CAAGRGENQPQHF

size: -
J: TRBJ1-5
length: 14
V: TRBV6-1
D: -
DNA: TGTGCCAGCGAGTCTCTGCACATCAGTCAGCCCCAGCATTTT
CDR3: CASESLHISQPQHF

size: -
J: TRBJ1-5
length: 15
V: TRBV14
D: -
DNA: TGTGCCAGCAGCCAACTGGGGCGCGGGAGACAGCCCCAGCATTTT
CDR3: CASSQLGRGRQPQHF

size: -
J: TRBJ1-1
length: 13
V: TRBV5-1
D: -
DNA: TGCGCCAGCAGCTTCGACCCGAACACTGAAGCTTTCTTT
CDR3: CASSFDPNTEAFF

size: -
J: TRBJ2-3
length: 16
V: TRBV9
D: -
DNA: TGTGCCAGCAGCGTATTGGCTAGCGATTTCACAGATACGCAGTATTTT
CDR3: CASSVLASDFTDTQYF

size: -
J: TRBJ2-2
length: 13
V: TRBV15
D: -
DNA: TGTGCCACCAGCAGAGGTCTCACCGGGGAGCTGTTTTTT
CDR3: CATSRGLTGELFF

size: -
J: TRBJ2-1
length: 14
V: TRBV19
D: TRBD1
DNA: TGTGCCAGTACCGCTGGACAGGGAGGCAATGAGCAGTTCTTC
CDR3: CASTAGQGGNEQFF

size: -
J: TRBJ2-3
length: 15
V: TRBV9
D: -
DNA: TGTGCCAGCAGCGCCGGGAGCGCCCACACAGATACGCAGTATTTT
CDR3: CASSAGSAHTDTQYF

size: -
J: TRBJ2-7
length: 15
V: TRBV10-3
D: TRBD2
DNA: TGTGCCATCAGTGAGAGCGGGAGTGAAATCTCCGAGCAGTACTTC
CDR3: CAISESGSEISEQYF

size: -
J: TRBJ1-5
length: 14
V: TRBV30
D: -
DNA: TGTGCCTGGAGTTTAAGAACCGGCAATCAGCCCCAGCATTTT
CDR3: CAWSLRTGNQPQHF

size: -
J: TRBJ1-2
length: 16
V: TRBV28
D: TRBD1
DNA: TGTGCCAGCAGTTTATGGGGACAGGGGTGGTCTGGGGGCTACACCTTC
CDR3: CASSLWGQGWSGGYTF

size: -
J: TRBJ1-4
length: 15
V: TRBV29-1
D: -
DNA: TGCAGCGTTGAAGAAATCGGGACTGGGAGGGAAAAACTGTTTTTT
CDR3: CSVEEIGTGREKLFF

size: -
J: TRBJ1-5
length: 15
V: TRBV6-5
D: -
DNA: TGTGCCAGCAGTTACTCGAAAGGGGGCAATCAGCCCCAGCATTTT
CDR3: CASSYSKGGNQPQHF

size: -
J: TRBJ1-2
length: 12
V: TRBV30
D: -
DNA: TGTGCCTGGGAGCAGGGGATATATGGCTACACCTTC
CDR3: CAWEQGIYGYTF